The sequence of this TCR beta chain was determined in a study of blood T cell repertoires in COVID-19. Study-wide context: COVID-19 samples, acute and convalescent, were from the United States, Italy and Spain.

Produced via immunoSEQ multiplex PCR; TCRdb's table is partial and in-frame only. The sample carries roughly 150,000 clones, 84% recorded once. The CDR3 extends over 15 amino acids. V lost 3 bases, J lost 3 bases, and 7 bases stayed unmatched. Germline CDR1 is LNHDA and CDR2 is SQIVND (reference sequence). In Seattle, patients joined the study during active infection and were tracked longitudinally. The specimen sequenced was peripheral blood. The rearrangement joins TRBV19 to TRBJ2-7, with TRBD1 identical over 8 bases. The TCR comes from a woman of 80 years or more with COVID-19, enrolled during active disease. The CDR3 nucleotides are TGTGCCAGTAGTATGGTAGCAGGGGGCCGCTACGAGCAGTACTTC. Translated: CASSMVAGGRYEQYF.